The rows below give T cell receptor beta chains drawn from one sample of a study of blood T cell repertoires in COVID-19. This table comes from immunoSEQ multiplex PCR, and its TCRdb copy is limited to in-frame clones, with some not included. The sample includes about 180,000 clones, about 80% seen only once; the top ten take approximately 26%. Sequencing was carried out using peripheral blood. The receptors were sampled from a woman in her 70s with acute or convalescent COVID-19. Both conserved end residues are part of each CDR3. Each record gives: CDR3 protein, CDR3 DNA, CDR3 length, clone size, V gene, D gene, J gene. The D gene is left open where the match is weak. The size of a clone is reported for some rows only, either as once, few or many, or as a class for expanded clones.

CDR3: CASSLRYSQGVLNQPQHF
DNA: TGTGCCAGCAGTTTACGTTATTCCCAGGGGGTTCTCAATCAGCCCCAGCATTTT
length: 18
size: NA
V: TRBV27
D: TRBD1
J: TRBJ1-5

CDR3: CASSTHRGRSTEAFF
DNA: TGTGCCAGCAGTACCCACAGGGGGCGAAGCACTGAAGCTTTCTTT
length: 15
size: NA
V: TRBV6-6
D: TRBD1
J: TRBJ1-1

CDR3: CAWSVRGLAFNEQFF
DNA: TGTGCCTGGAGTGTACGCGGACTAGCTTTCAATGAGCAGTTCTTC
length: 15
size: NA
V: TRBV30
D: TRBD2
J: TRBJ2-1

CDR3: CASKEGANFYEQYF
DNA: TGTGCCAGCAAGGAGGGGGCAAACTTCTACGAGCAGTACTTC
length: 14
size: NA
V: TRBV13
D: NA
J: TRBJ2-7

CDR3: CATLQGATNTEAFF
DNA: TGTGCCACGCTACAGGGGGCGACGAACACTGAAGCTTTCTTT
length: 14
size: NA
V: TRBV10-3
D: TRBD1
J: TRBJ1-1

CDR3: CASSGGGEQFF
DNA: TGTGCCAGCAGCGGCGGTGGTGAGCAGTTCTTC
length: 11
size: NA
V: TRBV12-3/TRBV12-4
D: NA
J: TRBJ2-1

CDR3: CASTGVGDRVTGELFF
DNA: TGTGCCAGCACCGGAGTGGGGGACAGGGTTACCGGGGAGCTGTTTTTT
length: 16
size: NA
V: TRBV21-1
D: NA
J: TRBJ2-2

CDR3: CASSLRLAGGNEQFF
DNA: TGCGCCAGCAGCTTGAGGCTAGCGGGAGGCAATGAGCAGTTCTTC
length: 15
size: NA
V: TRBV5-1
D: TRBD2
J: TRBJ2-1

CDR3: CAWSRGQFHEQYF
DNA: TGTGCCTGGAGTAGAGGACAATTCCACGAGCAGTACTTC
length: 13
size: NA
V: TRBV30
D: NA
J: TRBJ2-7

CDR3: CAWSAGTKVQFF
DNA: TGTGCCTGGAGTGCCGGGACAAAGGTTCAGTTCTTC
length: 12
size: NA
V: TRBV30
D: NA
J: TRBJ2-1

CDR3: CASISSGISYNEQFF
DNA: TGTGCCAGCATTTCTAGCGGGATTAGCTACAATGAGCAGTTCTTC
length: 15
size: few
V: TRBV27
D: TRBD2
J: TRBJ2-1

CDR3: CASSSSGNTDTQYF
DNA: TGTGCCAGCAGCTCTAGCGGGAACACAGATACGCAGTATTTT
length: 14
size: few
V: TRBV7-9
D: TRBD2
J: TRBJ2-3

CDR3: CASSQSYGLVYNEQFF
DNA: TGCGCCAGCAGCCAATCCTACGGACTAGTGTACAATGAGCAGTTCTTC
length: 16
size: NA
V: TRBV4-1
D: TRBD2
J: TRBJ2-1

CDR3: CASSLGPGTQYEQYF
DNA: TGTGCCAGCAGCTTAGGCCCCGGGACACAGTACGAGCAGTACTTC
length: 15
size: NA
V: TRBV7-6
D: NA
J: TRBJ2-7

CDR3: CASSLWSESNQPQHF
DNA: TGTGCCAGCAGCTTATGGAGTGAGAGCAATCAGCCCCAGCATTTT
length: 15
size: NA
V: TRBV7-8
D: NA
J: TRBJ1-5

CDR3: CASKGDINSPLHF
DNA: TGTGCCAGTAAGGGGGACATTAATTCACCCCTCCACTTT
length: 13
size: few
V: TRBV19
D: NA
J: TRBJ1-6

CDR3: CASSLTSGASYEQYF
DNA: TGCGCCAGCAGCTTGACTAGCGGGGCCTCCTACGAGCAGTACTTC
length: 15
size: NA
V: TRBV5-1
D: TRBD2
J: TRBJ2-7

CDR3: CASSSPSGPGGETQYF
DNA: TGTGCCAGCAGTTCCCCCAGCGGGCCTGGGGGAGAGACCCAGTACTTC
length: 16
size: NA
V: TRBV27
D: NA
J: TRBJ2-5

CDR3: CASSLFRGAVSSYEQYF
DNA: TGTGCCAGCAGCTTGTTTCGCGGGGCGGTCAGCTCCTACGAGCAGTACTTC
length: 17
size: once
V: TRBV5-4
D: NA
J: TRBJ2-7

CDR3: CASSQAQRAGRGELFF
DNA: TGCGCCAGCAGCCAAGCCCAAAGAGCAGGGAGGGGGGAGCTGTTTTTT
length: 16
size: few
V: TRBV4-1
D: NA
J: TRBJ2-2

CDR3: CASSMSLAGGPVTQYF
DNA: TGTGCCAGTAGTATGAGCCTAGCGGGAGGGCCGGTCACGCAGTATTTT
length: 16
size: NA
V: TRBV19
D: TRBD2
J: TRBJ2-3

CDR3: CASSMVPDGDSPLHF
DNA: TGTGCCAGTAGTATGGTACCCGACGGGGATTCACCCCTCCACTTT
length: 15
size: NA
V: TRBV19
D: NA
J: TRBJ1-6

CDR3: CASSVAQASEKLFF
DNA: TGTGCCAGCAGCGTAGCTCAGGCCTCTGAAAAACTGTTTTTT
length: 14
size: NA
V: TRBV9
D: NA
J: TRBJ1-4

CDR3: CASKKRDRGETQYF
DNA: TGTGCCAGTAAAAAACGGGACAGGGGGGAAACGCAGTATTTT
length: 14
size: NA
V: TRBV19
D: TRBD1
J: TRBJ2-3

CDR3: CASRPPGQGLYEQFF
DNA: TGTGCCAGCAGACCCCCGGGACAGGGGTTGTATGAGCAGTTCTTC
length: 15
size: NA
V: TRBV28
D: TRBD1
J: TRBJ2-1

CDR3: CASRARDRGTPLHF
DNA: TGTGCCAGCAGGGCGCGGGACAGGGGGACACCCCTCCACTTT
length: 14
size: NA
V: TRBV3-1/TRBV3-2
D: TRBD1
J: TRBJ1-6

CDR3: CSVTEQTGSNQPQHF
DNA: TGCAGCGTTACGGAGCAGACAGGGAGTAATCAGCCCCAGCATTTT
length: 15
size: NA
V: TRBV29-1
D: TRBD1
J: TRBJ1-5

CDR3: CASSFTRGQGKAFF
DNA: TGTGCCAGCAGTTTCACACGCGGACAGGGGAAAGCTTTCTTT
length: 14
size: NA
V: TRBV27
D: TRBD1
J: TRBJ1-1

CDR3: CASNRLTGELFF
DNA: TGTGCCAGTAACCGACTAACCGGGGAGCTGTTTTTT
length: 12
size: few
V: TRBV19
D: NA
J: TRBJ2-2

CDR3: CASSMHEGNGPQHF
DNA: TGTGCCAGCAGTATGCACGAGGGTAATGGGCCCCAGCATTTT
length: 14
size: NA
V: TRBV6-5
D: NA
J: TRBJ1-5

CDR3: CASSLQGAFGGYTF
DNA: TGTGCCAGCAGCTTACAGGGGGCCTTCGGTGGCTACACCTTC
length: 14
size: few
V: TRBV2
D: TRBD1
J: TRBJ1-2

CDR3: CASSQSVGEGPTDTQYF
DNA: TGTGCCAGCAGCCAATCAGTAGGGGAGGGCCCCACAGATACGCAGTATTTT
length: 17
size: NA
V: TRBV16
D: TRBD2
J: TRBJ2-3

CDR3: CASTGGVDEQYF
DNA: TGTGCCTCGACAGGGGGGGTCGACGAGCAGTACTTC
length: 12
size: NA
V: TRBV30
D: TRBD1
J: TRBJ2-7

CDR3: CASSRGADEKLFF
DNA: TGCGCCAGCAGCCGCGGGGCCGATGAAAAACTGTTTTTT
length: 13
size: NA
V: TRBV5-1
D: NA
J: TRBJ1-4

CDR3: CASSLVGSGINEQFF
DNA: TGTGCCAGCAGCTTGGTCGGTAGCGGGATAAATGAGCAGTTCTTC
length: 15
size: NA
V: TRBV5-4
D: TRBD2
J: TRBJ2-1